The entry below describes one T cell receptor beta chain. The antigen remains undetermined. This sample stems from a study of cytomegalovirus exposure and HLA in healthy donors. Findings and caveats of the study: A prior analysis recorded that most TCR beta V segments were productive about 90% or about 30% of the time. In a later analysis, HLA-associated TCR beta chains were more clonally expanded than equally common others.

Germline V gene data show CDR1 as SGHAT and CDR2 as FQNNGV. This CDR3 comprises 15 residues. V lost 0 bases to trimming and J lost 2 bases; unmatched junction nucleotides: 0. The PCR employed 60 Vbeta primers together with 13 Jbeta primers. Clones were read by immunoSEQ multiplex PCR, and TCRdb kept only the in-frame ones, dropping some. The repertoire includes 120,000 to 150,000 clones, roughly 80% of them detected once, and under 3.5% sits in the top ten. The sequenced sample consisted of PBMCs. This sequence joins TRBV11-2 and TRBJ2-7; 11 bases match TRBD2. The source of this sequence is a woman aged 25 to 39 in good health and CMV-seronegative. The CDR3 bases are TGTGCCAGCAGCTTAGAGGGACTAGCGGCCTACGAGCAGTACTTC. It translates to CASSLEGLAAYEQYF.